These 5 T cell receptor beta chains share one sample of origin, sequenced in a study of PD-L1 blockade in urothelial cancer. Data came from immunoSEQ multiplex PCR; TCRdb stores just in-frame clones and leaves some out. The profile shows around 130,000 clones, roughly 80% of them singletons. Indicated time point: pretreatment peripheral blood. The sequenced sample was PBMCs, obtained around atezolizumab (anti-PD-L1) treatment. Receptors originate from a man aged 50-60 years with urothelial cancer.

V gene TRBV15 combines with J gene TRBJ2-7; 11 positions agree with TRBD2. The germline gives CDR1 LNHNV, CDR2 YYDKDF (reference sequence). V dropped 5 bases and J dropped 3; count of bases not matched to a gene: 6. The CDR3 length is 15 residues. The CDR3 nucleotides are TGTGCCACCAGCGGGGGGGGGACTAGCGGCTACGAGCAGTACTTC. It specifies CATSGGGTSGYEQYF.

This rearrangement joins TRBV4-2 to TRBJ1-2; 8 bases map to TRBD1. This CDR3 has 15 amino acids. After removal of 0 bases from V and 2 bases from J, the junction contained 2 bases not matched to a gene. Germline lookup yields CDR1 LGHNA and CDR2 YNFKEQ. The CDR3 spells CASSQEAGGNYGYTF. The CDR3 DNA reads TGTGCCAGCAGCCAAGAGGCAGGGGGCAACTATGGCTACACCTTC.

The sample holds a few counts of this clone. This CDR3 reads CAWSALSGLGQPQHF. As DNA, the CDR3 is TGTGCCTGGAGTGCTCTATCAGGGTTGGGGCAGCCCCAGCATTTT. The rearrangement joins TRBV30 to TRBJ1-5; tentative D call: TRBD1 (5 bases). The CDR3 sequence is 15 residues long. The germline V and J ends were trimmed by 1 base and 7 bases, with 17 bases remaining between them. The germline V gene has CDR1 GTSNPN and CDR2 SVGIG (reference sequence).

The chain joins TRBV7-9 to TRBJ2-1; D is undetermined. The CDR3 runs to 15 residues. Per the germline V gene, CDR1 is SEHNR and CDR2 is FQNEAQ (reference sequence). V dropped 0 bases and J dropped 6 bases, with 12 bases sitting between them. Here the CDR3 reads CASSLAVALFNEQFF. The CDR3 bases are TGTGCCAGCAGCTTAGCAGTAGCCCTGTTCAATGAGCAGTTCTTC. Using reference TRBV7-9 and TRBJ2-1 for the parts outside the CDR3, the full variable domain is DTGVSQNPRHKITKRGQNVTFRCDPISEHNRLYWYRQTLGQGPEFLTYFQNEAQLEKSRLLSDRFSAERPKGSFSTLEIQRTEQGDSAMYLCASSLAVALFNEQFFGPGTRLTVL.

The chain recombines TRBV28 with TRBJ2-2, with 8 bases that match TRBD2. Germline trimming cut 6 bases from V and 4 bases from J; bases unmatched to any gene: 10. This CDR3 is built from 16 residues. From germline, CDR1 is MDHEN and CDR2 SYDVKM. DNA for the CDR3: TGTGCCAGCAGATCGACCGGGACTAGTCTCACCGGGGAGCTGTTTTTT. Translating it yields CASRSTGTSLTGELFF.